This T cell receptor (beta chain) was captured by sequencing in a study of T cells after yellow fever vaccination. Across the study: Fractions with few cells were prepared using SMART-Seq v4 Ultra Low Input.

Study results and caveats: Peaking on day 5 versus 15, the secondary response was faster but weaker. Among primary-vaccination clones, most reappeared after the booster, at almost 98% for CD4 and more than 75% for CD8.

Germline V CDR1 and CDR2: SGHVS, FQNEAQ. The CDR3 runs to 14 residues. Trimming stripped 4 bases from V and 1 base from J, with 10 bases between. The sample holds many counts of this clonotype. Its antigen is not identified. TCRdb fed the 5' RACE reads into MiXCR, producing one record per CDR3 protein. The sample has some 400,000 distinct CDR3 sequences, roughly a sixth seen once. The V call is TRBV7-8, the J call TRBJ2-5, with a tentative D call TRBD1 (5 bases). The clonotype was recovered from a man in his late teens or twenties who received the YFV17D yellow fever vaccine. Specimen: PBMCs, collected before the yellow fever booster vaccination. CDR3 DNA sequence: TGTGCCAGCAGCTCAACAGGTCTCCAAGAGACCCAGTACTTC. Its protein is CASSSTGLQETQYF.